The 18 T cell receptor beta chains presented below share a single source sample, sequenced in a study of T cells in Graves' hyperthyroidism and ophthalmopathy. RNA transcripts yielded amplified TCR beta CDR3 regions. When the TCR CDR3 underwent first-round RT-PCR, the HTBI primer set was used. TCRdb reanalysed the multiplex PCR reads using MiXCR and keeps one entry per CDR3 protein. The repertoire consists of around 99,000 distinct CDR3 sequences, with around a sixth occurring once and the leading ten covering 35% to 45%. The sequenced material came from blood. Receptors were obtained from a woman aged 50 to 60 with Graves' hyperthyroidism.

There are many counts of this clonotype. The rearrangement uses TRBV20-1 and TRBJ1-1, with D perhaps matching TRBD1 (6 bases). Looked up from germline, CDR1 is DFQATT and CDR2 is SNEGSKA (reference sequence). V was trimmed by 6 bases and J by 4 bases, leaving 15 bases between them. The CDR3 contains 13 residues. CDR3 nucleotides: TGCAGTGCCACTACAGGGAGAAGCACTGAAGCTTTCTTT. Translating it yields CSATTGRSTEAFF.

This chain joins TRBV20-1 and TRBJ1-2; perhaps TRBD1 as D (6 bases). CDR1 is DFQATT, CDR2 SNEGSKA, per germline (reference sequence). This CDR3 contains 15 residues. V shed 4 bases and J shed 0 bases, with 15 bases lying between them. The CDR3 spells CSANTRDTANYGYTF. For the CDR3, the DNA is TGCAGTGCTAATACTCGGGACACAGCTAACTATGGCTACACCTTC.

This clonotype was observed at least ten times. The chain employs TRBV3-1 and TRBJ2-2; the D call may be TRBD1 or TRBD2 (5 bases each). Germline V gene lookup returns CDR1 LGHDT and CDR2 YNNKEL (reference sequence). V was pared by 0 bases and J by 2 bases, with 19 bases between. The CDR3 has 19 residues. CDR3 loop: CASSQEEEGSDRNTGELFF. The CDR3 DNA sequence: TGTGCCAGCAGCCAAGAAGAAGAGGGATCAGACAGAAACACCGGGGAGCTGTTTTTT. The full variable domain, in which reference TRBV3-1 and TRBJ2-2 provide the parts outside the CDR3, is DTAVSQTPKYLVTQMGNDKSIKCEQNLGHDTMYWYKQDSKKFLKIMFSYNNKELIINETVPNRFSPKSPDKAHLNLHINSLELGDSAVYFCASSQEEEGSDRNTGELFFGEGSRLTVL.

This clonotype came up many times. This chain's CDR3 is CASSLARAYNEQFF. Written as DNA, the CDR3 is TGTGCCAGCAGCTTAGCGAGGGCTTACAATGAGCAGTTCTTC. This rearrangement joins TRBV7-8 to TRBJ2-1; possible D gene TRBD2, 5 bases. Trimming removed 0 bases from V and 4 bases from J, with 7 bases in between. The CDR3 loop spans 14 amino acids. The germline V gene has CDR1 SGHVS and CDR2 FQNEAQ. The full variable domain, its missing parts supplied by reference TRBV7-8 and TRBJ2-1, is GAGVSQSPRYKVAKRGQDVALRCDPISGHVSLFWYQQALGQGPEFLTYFQNEAQLDKSGLPSDRFFAERPEGSVSTLKIQRTQQEDSAVYLCASSLARAYNEQFFGPGTRLTVL.

In its sample, this clonotype was seen a few times. The conserved phenylalanine or tryptophan normally closing the CDR3 is absent here, so this likely arose from a read error. This sequence joins TRBV2 and TRBJ2-2; D unclear. V was trimmed by 8 bases and J by 1 base, leaving 8 bases between them. The CDR3 consists of 13 residues. CDR1 and CDR2 (germline): SNHLY, FYNNEI. CDR3 nucleotide sequence: TGTGCCAGCCTGGCAGGGAACACCGGGGAGCTGTTTGTT. Translating it yields CASLAGNTGELFV.

In this sample, this clonotype turned up many times. The rearrangement joins TRBV5-1 to TRBJ2-7, with 8 bases aligning to TRBD2. V was pared by 5 bases and J by 2 bases, with 6 bases of the junction left unmatched. The CDR3 has 14 residues. CDR1 SGHRS and CDR2 YFSETQ come from the germline V gene. The CDR3 is CASRESGRTYEQYF. The CDR3 bases are TGCGCCAGCAGGGAAAGCGGGAGAACCTACGAGCAGTACTTC.

About this clonotype itself: Just one base apart from a much larger clone, this may be a read error. J is TRBJ2-3 and V is TRBV11-1; D not certain. V gave up 3 bases and J gave up 2 bases, with 12 bases separating them. Germline CDR1 and CDR2: SGHAT and FQDESV (reference sequence). The CDR3 covers 15 residues. In nucleotides, the CDR3 is TGTGCCAGCAGCTTGAAACTCATCCTCACAGATACGCAGTATTTT. This codes for CASSLKLILTDTQYF.

This clonotype was seen repeatedly, ten times or more. V usage is TRBV27 and J usage is TRBJ1-2; 9 bases map to TRBD1. Germline V lookup: CDR1 MNHEY, CDR2 SMNVEV (reference sequence). V trimming: 5 bases; J trimming: 7 bases; junction bases outside the gene matches: 14. The CDR3 contains 16 residues. The CDR3: CASSSITGQGSGGYTF. CDR3 DNA sequence: TGTGCCAGCAGTAGTATAACGGGACAGGGAAGCGGTGGCTACACCTTC.

Ten or more counts support this clonotype. This chain connects TRBV6-2 or TRBV6-3 to TRBJ1-4, with D possibly TRBD1 on 5 matching bases. Trimming took off 5 bases at V and 6 bases at J, with 16 bases between the two ends. This CDR3 comprises 15 residues. Germline-derived CDR1 and CDR2 are MNHEY and SVGEGT. DNA for the CDR3: TGTGCCAGCAGTGACCCCGGGACCGACGATGAAAAACTGTTTTTT. This translates into CASSDPGTDDEKLFF.

This clonotype has a count of ten or more. J is TRBJ1-1 and V is TRBV29-1; 7 nucleotides agree with TRBD1. The J segment lost 10 bases and the V segment lost 3 bases, leaving 11 bases of the junction unmatched. The germline V gene has CDR1 SQVTM and CDR2 ANQGSEA. The CDR3 has 13 residues. The CDR3 nucleotides read TGCAGCGTTGAGGTTGGGACAGAAGAGGGAGCTTTCTTT. Translation: CSVEVGTEEGAFF.

This clonotype was counted many times. This chain joins TRBV30 and TRBJ2-7, with D tentatively TRBD2 (5 bases). The CDR3 sequence is 14 residues long. Trimming took 2 bases from V and 7 from J, leaving 18 bases between them. Per germline, CDR1 GTSNPN and CDR2 SVGIG (reference sequence). DNA of the CDR3: TGTGCCTGGAGTTTCGGACGGGCGGGCGGAGAGCAGTACTTC. Translation: CAWSFGRAGGEQYF.

This clonotype was recorded many times. The gene calls are TRBV2 and TRBJ2-3; D gene ambiguous. The V end was cut by 7 bases, the J end by 2 bases, with 7 bases between. Looked up from germline, CDR1 is SNHLY and CDR2 is FYNNEI. This CDR3 contains 12 residues. The CDR3 nucleotides are TGTGCCAGCAATTCAGACACAGATACGCAGTATTTT. Protein sequence: CASNSDTDTQYF.

This clonotype was counted between two and nine times. This may be a read error, as it is one base from a much larger clone. The gene calls are TRBV2 and TRBJ2-1; D is uncertain. This CDR3 is built from 13 residues. V lost 7 bases, J lost 6 bases, and 13 bases lay in between. Germline loops: CDR1 SNHLY, CDR2 FYNNEI. The DNA of the CDR3 is TGTGCCAGCAAGGGCAGGCTGGGCAATGAGCAGTTCTTC. Residues: CASKGRLGNEQFF.

This clonotype was picked up a small number of times. The V gene is TRBV19, the J gene TRBJ1-5, with a weak D call TRBD1 (6 bases). CDR3 size: 15 residues. The germline V gene has CDR1 LNHDA and CDR2 SQIVND (reference sequence). Trimming pared 1 base from V and 6 bases from J, leaving 13 bases between. This CDR3 is CASSIVGGGGQPQHF. CDR3 sequence (DNA): TGTGCCAGTAGTATAGTAGGAGGGGGGGGTCAGCCCCAGCATTTT.

The sample holds many counts of this clonotype. The J gene is TRBJ1-1, the V gene TRBV5-5, with no clear D. Trimming took off 2 bases at V and 1 base at J, with 12 bases between the two ends. Per the germline V gene, CDR1 is SGHKS and CDR2 is YYEKEE (reference sequence). CDR3 length: 15 residues. CDR3 residues: CASSLTGLQNTEAFF. The CDR3 DNA reads TGTGCCAGCAGCTTAACCGGACTGCAGAACACTGAAGCTTTCTTT.

This clonotype was seen many times. The DNA of the CDR3 is TGTGCCAGCAGGGCGGACAGGGTTGGGTACGAGCAGTACGTC. This translates into CASRADRVGYEQYV. J is TRBJ2-7 and V is TRBV2; the match to TRBD1 covers 8 bases. Losses at the gene ends were 6 bases for V and 4 bases for J; bases not matched to a gene: 8. The CDR3 runs to 14 residues. Germline V lookup: CDR1 SNHLY, CDR2 FYNNEI.

This clonotype has ten or more counts. The chain carries TRBV20-1 and TRBJ1-1; possibly TRBD1 for D (5 bases). CDR3 length: 13 residues. The germline V gene has CDR1 DFQATT and CDR2 SNEGSKA (reference sequence). Trimming took off 5 bases at V and 1 base at J, with 11 bases between the two ends. Here the CDR3 DNA reads TGCAGTGCTCTCACGGGGGAGAACACTGAAGCTTTCTTT. Translation: CSALTGENTEAFF.

This sequence joins TRBV5-1 and TRBJ2-7, with TRBD1 as a possible D gene (6 bases). The CDR3 covers 13 residues. Trimming cost V 0 bases and J 6 bases, with 10 bases left between them. Per the germline V gene, CDR1 is SGHRS and CDR2 is YFSETQ. CDR3 in DNA: TGCGCCAGCAGCTTGGCGGCGGACAGCGAGCAGTACTTC. Protein sequence: CASSLAADSEQYF.